Following are 5 T cell receptor beta chains from one sample sequenced in a study of blood T cell repertoires in COVID-19. The table came from immunoSEQ multiplex PCR; TCRdb's copy has only in-frame clones and leaves some out. Of 200,000 to 250,000 clones in the sample, 80% to 85% were seen once. The sample comprised peripheral blood. The source is a woman in her 30s who had recovered from COVID-19.

The CDR3 nucleotides are TGCGCCAGCAAGGAGATAACGGGAGGGCCCGACAATGAGCAGTTCTTC. This translates into CASKEITGGPDNEQFF. The chain couples TRBV5-1 to TRBJ2-1; TRBD2 matches 8 bases. Unmatched junction bases numbered 13, after V lost 6 bases and J lost 5 bases. CDR1 and CDR2 from the germline V gene are SGHRS and YFSETQ. The CDR3 has 16 residues.

The chain combines TRBV28 with TRBJ1-2; a possible D gene is TRBD1 (5 bases). V was cut by 6 bases and J by 6 bases, with 17 bases left in between. The germline CDR1 and CDR2 sequences are MDHEN and SYDVKM. CDR3 length: 14 amino acids. This CDR3 reads CASRLMGGGDGYTF. In nucleotides, the CDR3 is TGTGCCAGCAGGCTCATGGGGGGAGGGGATGGCTACACCTTC.

The rearrangement joins TRBV19 to TRBJ2-7, with 12 nucleotides matching TRBD2. The CDR3 is 14 residues long. The V gene end was trimmed by 4 bases and the J gene end by 6 bases; junction bases not matched to a gene: 4. Per the germline V gene, CDR1 is LNHDA and CDR2 is SQIVND (reference sequence). The DNA of the CDR3 is TGTGCCAGTAGTACCAGACTAGCGGGAGTCGAGCAGTACTTC. Protein product: CASSTRLAGVEQYF.

The chain uses TRBV15 and TRBJ2-7; 10 positions agree with TRBD2. Germline CDR1 LNHNV, CDR2 YYDKDF (reference sequence). The CDR3 is made up of 14 amino acids. V dropped 3 bases and J dropped 2; count of bases not matched to a gene: 1. DNA for the CDR3: TGTGCCACCAGCAGGCTAGCGGGAGCCTACGAGCAGTACTTC. Protein: CATSRLAGAYEQYF. The variable domain in full, completed from reference TRBV15 and TRBJ2-7, reads DAMVIQNPRYQVTQFGKPVTLSCSQTLNHNVMYWYQQKSSQAPKLLFHYYDKDFNNEADTPDNFQSRRPNTSFCFLDIRSPGLGDTAMYLCATSRLAGAYEQYFGPGTRLTVT.

The chain is built from TRBV5-6 and TRBJ1-2, with D maybe TRBD1 (5 bases). The V and J ends lost 5 bases and 7 bases respectively, with 9 bases between them. Germline V lookup: CDR1 SGHDT, CDR2 YYEEEE. The CDR3 is made up of 11 amino acids. CDR3 amino acids: CASRDSGGYTF. The CDR3 coding sequence is TGTGCCAGCAGAGACAGTGGTGGCTACACCTTC.